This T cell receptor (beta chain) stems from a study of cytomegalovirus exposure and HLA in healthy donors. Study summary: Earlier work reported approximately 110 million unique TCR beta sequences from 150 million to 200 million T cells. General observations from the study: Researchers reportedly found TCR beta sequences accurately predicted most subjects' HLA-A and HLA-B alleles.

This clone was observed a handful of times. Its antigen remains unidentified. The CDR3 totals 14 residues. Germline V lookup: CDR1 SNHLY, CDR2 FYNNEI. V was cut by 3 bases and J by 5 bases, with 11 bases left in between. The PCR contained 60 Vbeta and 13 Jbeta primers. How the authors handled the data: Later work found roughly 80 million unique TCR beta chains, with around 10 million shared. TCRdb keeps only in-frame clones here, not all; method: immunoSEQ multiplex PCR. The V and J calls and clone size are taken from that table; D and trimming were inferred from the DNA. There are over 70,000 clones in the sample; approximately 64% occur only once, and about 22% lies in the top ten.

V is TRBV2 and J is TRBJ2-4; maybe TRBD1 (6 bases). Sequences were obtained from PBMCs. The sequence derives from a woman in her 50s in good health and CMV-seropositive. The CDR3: CASSDTGMENIQYF. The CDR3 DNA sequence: TGTGCCAGCAGTGATACAGGGATGGAAAACATTCAGTACTTC.